This TCR beta chain was recorded in a study of T cell repertoires in cytomegalovirus infection. Study-wide context: Through public TCR beta signatures, both CMV infection and matching HLA type were indicated.

This clonotype was recorded once. V dropped 1 base and J dropped 0 bases, with 7 bases sitting between them. The CDR3 length is 14 residues. TCRdb called the reads again in MiXCR, with one record for every CDR3 protein. The sample contains roughly 100,000 distinct CDR3 sequences, 15% to 20% of which appear only once. This TCR derives from a human donor in good health (CMV status not recorded). Some clones in this sample may be carry-over from other donors' samples. The chain has TRBV5-3 and TRBJ1-1; D gene unclear. TRBV5-3 is an open reading frame, and its role is uncertain. The sample comprised PBMCs. CDR3 loop: CARSLRELNTEAFF. CDR3 in DNA: TGTGCCAGAAGCTTGCGAGAACTGAACACTGAAGCTTTCTTT.